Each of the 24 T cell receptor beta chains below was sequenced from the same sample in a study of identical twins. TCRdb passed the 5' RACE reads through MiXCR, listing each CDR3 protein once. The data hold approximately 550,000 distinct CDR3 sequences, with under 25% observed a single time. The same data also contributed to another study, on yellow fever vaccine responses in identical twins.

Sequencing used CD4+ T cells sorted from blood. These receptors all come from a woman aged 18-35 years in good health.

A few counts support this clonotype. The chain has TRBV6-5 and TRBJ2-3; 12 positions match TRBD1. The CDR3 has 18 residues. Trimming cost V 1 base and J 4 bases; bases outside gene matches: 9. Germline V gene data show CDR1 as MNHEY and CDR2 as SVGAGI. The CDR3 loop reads CASSYWGQGAILPDTQYF. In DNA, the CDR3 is TGTGCCAGCAGTTACTGGGGACAGGGGGCGATTTTACCAGATACGCAGTATTTT.

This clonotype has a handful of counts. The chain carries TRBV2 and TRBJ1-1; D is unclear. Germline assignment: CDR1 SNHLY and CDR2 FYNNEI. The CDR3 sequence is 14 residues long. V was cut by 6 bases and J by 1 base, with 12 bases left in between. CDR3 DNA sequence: TGTGCCAGCAGCGCCACAGAGACGAACACTGAAGCTTTCTTT. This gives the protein CASSATETNTEAFF.

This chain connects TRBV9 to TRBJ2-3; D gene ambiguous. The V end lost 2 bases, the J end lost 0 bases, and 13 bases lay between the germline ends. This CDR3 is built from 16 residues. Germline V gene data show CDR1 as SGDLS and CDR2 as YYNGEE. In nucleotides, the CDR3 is TGTGCCAGCAGCGTTGATCCAGGAGTTAGCACAGATACGCAGTATTTT. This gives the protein CASSVDPGVSTDTQYF.

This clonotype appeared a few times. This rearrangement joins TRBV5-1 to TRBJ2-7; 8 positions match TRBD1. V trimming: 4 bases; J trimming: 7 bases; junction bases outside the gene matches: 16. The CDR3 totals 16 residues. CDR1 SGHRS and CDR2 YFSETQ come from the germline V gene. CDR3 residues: CASSKGQGEMLREQYF. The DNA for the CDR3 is TGCGCCAGCAGCAAAGGACAGGGAGAGATGCTTCGGGAGCAGTACTTC.

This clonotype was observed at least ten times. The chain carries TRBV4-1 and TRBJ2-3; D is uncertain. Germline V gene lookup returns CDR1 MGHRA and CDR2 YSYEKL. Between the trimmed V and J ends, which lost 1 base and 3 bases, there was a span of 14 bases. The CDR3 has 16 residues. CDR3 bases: TGCGCCAGCAGCCAAGTTCCGGGCCCGCCGACAGATACGCAGTATTTT. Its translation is CASSQVPGPPTDTQYF.

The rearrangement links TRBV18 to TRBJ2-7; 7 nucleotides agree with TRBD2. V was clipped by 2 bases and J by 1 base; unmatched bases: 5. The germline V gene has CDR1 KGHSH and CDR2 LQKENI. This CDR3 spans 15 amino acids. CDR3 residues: CASSPGGGGSYEQYV. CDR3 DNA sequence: TGTGCCAGCTCACCAGGCGGGGGAGGGTCCTACGAGCAGTACGTC.

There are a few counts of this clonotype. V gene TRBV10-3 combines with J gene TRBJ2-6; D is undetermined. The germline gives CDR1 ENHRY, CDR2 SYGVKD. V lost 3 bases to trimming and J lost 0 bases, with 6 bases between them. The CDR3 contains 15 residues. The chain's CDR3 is CAISERSSGANVLTF. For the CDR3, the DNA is TGTGCCATCAGTGAAAGGAGCTCTGGGGCCAACGTCCTGACTTTC.

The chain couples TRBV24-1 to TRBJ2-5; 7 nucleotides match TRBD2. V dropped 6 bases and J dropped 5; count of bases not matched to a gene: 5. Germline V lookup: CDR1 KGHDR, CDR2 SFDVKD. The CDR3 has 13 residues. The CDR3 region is CATSRGGEETQYF. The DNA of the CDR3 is TGTGCCACCAGTCGCGGGGGTGAGGAGACCCAGTACTTC.

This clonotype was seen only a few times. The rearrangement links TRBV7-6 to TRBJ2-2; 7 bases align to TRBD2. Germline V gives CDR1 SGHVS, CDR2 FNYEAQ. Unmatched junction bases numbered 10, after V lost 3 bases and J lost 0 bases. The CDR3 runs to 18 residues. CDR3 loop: CASSLLDPSGPNTGELFF. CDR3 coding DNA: TGTGCCAGCAGCTTGCTAGACCCTAGCGGACCGAACACCGGGGAGCTGTTTTTT.

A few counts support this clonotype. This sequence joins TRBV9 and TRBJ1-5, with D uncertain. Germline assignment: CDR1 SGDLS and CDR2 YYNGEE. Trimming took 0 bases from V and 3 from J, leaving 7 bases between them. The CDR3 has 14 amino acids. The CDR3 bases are TGTGCCAGCAGCGTAGAGCCAACCAATCAGCCCCAGCATTTT. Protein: CASSVEPTNQPQHF.

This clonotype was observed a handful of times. CDR3 sequence reads: CSALRGSGGTDTQYF. Written as DNA, the CDR3 is TGCAGTGCTCTCCGGGGTAGCGGGGGCACAGATACGCAGTATTTT. The rearrangement uses TRBV20-1 and TRBJ2-3, with 8 bases fitting TRBD2. The CDR3 consists of 15 residues. The germline V gene encodes CDR1 DFQATT and CDR2 SNEGSKA (reference sequence). V trimming: 5 bases; J trimming: 1 base; junction bases outside the gene matches: 8.

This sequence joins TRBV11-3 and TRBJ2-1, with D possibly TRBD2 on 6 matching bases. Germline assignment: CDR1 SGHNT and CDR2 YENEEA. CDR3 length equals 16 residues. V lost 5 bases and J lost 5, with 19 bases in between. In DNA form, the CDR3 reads TGTGCCAGCAGCCACATAGCGGCCGCATTTGACAATGAGCAGTTCTTC. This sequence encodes CASSHIAAAFDNEQFF.

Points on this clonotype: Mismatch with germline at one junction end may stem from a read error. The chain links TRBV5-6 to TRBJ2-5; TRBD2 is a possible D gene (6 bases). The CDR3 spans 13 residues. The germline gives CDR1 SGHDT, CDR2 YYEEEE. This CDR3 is CAISPVGGETQYF. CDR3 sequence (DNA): TGTGCCATCAGCCCCGTGGGGGGTGAGACCCAGTACTTC.

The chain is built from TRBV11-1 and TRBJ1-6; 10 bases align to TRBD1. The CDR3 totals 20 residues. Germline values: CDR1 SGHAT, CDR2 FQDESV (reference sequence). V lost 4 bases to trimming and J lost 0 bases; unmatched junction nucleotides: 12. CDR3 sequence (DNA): TGTGCCAGCAGCTCCGAACGTGACAGGGGGCTAAGCTCCTATAATTCACCCCTCCACTTT. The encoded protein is CASSSERDRGLSSYNSPLHF.

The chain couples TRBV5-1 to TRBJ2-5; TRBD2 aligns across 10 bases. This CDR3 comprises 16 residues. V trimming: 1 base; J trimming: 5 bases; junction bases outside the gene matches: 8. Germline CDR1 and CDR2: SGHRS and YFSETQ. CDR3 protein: CASSLSLAGARETQYF. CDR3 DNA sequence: TGCGCCAGCAGCTTGTCGCTAGCGGGAGCGAGGGAGACCCAGTACTTC.

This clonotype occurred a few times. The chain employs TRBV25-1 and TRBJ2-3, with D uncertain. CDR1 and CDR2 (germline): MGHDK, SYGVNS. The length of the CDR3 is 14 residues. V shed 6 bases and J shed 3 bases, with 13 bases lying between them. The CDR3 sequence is CASRGSPKTDTQYF. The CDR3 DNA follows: TGTGCCAGCAGGGGTAGCCCGAAGACAGATACGCAGTATTTT.

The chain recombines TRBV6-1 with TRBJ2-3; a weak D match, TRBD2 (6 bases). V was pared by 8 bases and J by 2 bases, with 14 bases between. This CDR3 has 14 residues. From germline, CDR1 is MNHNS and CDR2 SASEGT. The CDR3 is CASASSGYTDTQYF. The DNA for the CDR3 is TGTGCCAGCGCGTCCAGCGGGTACACAGATACGCAGTATTTT.

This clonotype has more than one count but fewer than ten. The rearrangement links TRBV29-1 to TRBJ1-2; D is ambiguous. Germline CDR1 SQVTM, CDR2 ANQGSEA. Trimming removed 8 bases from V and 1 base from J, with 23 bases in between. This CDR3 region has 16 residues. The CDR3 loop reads CSIKSPSAPDNYGYTF. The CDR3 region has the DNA TGCAGCATTAAGTCCCCGTCGGCACCAGATAACTATGGCTACACCTTC.

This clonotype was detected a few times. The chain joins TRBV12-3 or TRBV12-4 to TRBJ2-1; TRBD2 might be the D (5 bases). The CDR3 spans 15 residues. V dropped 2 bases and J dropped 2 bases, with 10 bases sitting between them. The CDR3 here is CASSLRRIAYNEQFF. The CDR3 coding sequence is TGTGCCAGCAGTTTAAGGAGGATCGCCTACAATGAGCAGTTCTTC.

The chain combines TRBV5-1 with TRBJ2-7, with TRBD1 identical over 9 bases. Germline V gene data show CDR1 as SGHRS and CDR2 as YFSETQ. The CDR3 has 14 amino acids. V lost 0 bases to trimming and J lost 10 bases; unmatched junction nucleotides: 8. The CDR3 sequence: CASSLAGQGKEQYF. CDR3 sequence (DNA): TGCGCCAGCAGCTTGGCTGGACAGGGGAAGGAACAGTACTTC.

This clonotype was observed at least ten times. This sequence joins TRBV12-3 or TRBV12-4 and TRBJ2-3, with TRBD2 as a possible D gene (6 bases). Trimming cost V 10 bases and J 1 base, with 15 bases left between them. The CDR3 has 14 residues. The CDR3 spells CATTRGDGTDTQYF. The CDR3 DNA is TGTGCCACCACCCGCGGGGACGGCACAGATACGCAGTATTTT.

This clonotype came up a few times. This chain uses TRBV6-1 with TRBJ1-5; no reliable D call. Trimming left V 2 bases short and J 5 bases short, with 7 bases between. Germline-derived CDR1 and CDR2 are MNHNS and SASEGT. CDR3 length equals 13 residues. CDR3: CASSERFDQPQHF. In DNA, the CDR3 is TGTGCCAGCAGTGAAAGGTTCGATCAGCCCCAGCATTTT.

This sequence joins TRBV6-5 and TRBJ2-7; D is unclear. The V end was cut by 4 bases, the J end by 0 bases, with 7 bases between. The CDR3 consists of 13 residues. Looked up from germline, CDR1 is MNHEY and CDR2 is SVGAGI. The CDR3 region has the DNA TGTGCCAGCAGTTGGGCGACCTCCTACGAGCAGTACTTC. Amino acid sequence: CASSWATSYEQYF.

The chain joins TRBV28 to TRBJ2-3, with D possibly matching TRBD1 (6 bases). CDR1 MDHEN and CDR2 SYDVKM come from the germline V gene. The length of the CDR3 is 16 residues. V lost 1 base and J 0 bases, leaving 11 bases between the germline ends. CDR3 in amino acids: CASSLLYRVSTDTQYF. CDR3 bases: TGTGCCAGCAGTTTATTGTACAGGGTCAGCACAGATACGCAGTATTTT.